This paragraph reports one TCR beta chain. What it recognizes is unknown. This CDR3 is built from 16 residues. Germline V gives CDR1 MDHEN, CDR2 SYDVKM. Trimming cost V 6 bases and J 3 bases; bases outside gene matches: 10. One entry per CDR3 protein, called by TCRdb with MiXCR from the reads. Of 57,000 or so distinct CDR3 sequences in the sample, roughly a third are singletons; the top ten hold roughly two thirds. The sample belongs to a study of T cell repertoires in cytomegalovirus infection. Study in general: Public signatures in TCR beta pointed to CMV infection and matching HLA type.

Study results and limitations: Public TCR beta family frequency separated CMV-and-HLA carriers, including in an independent cohort. Dominant in the ex vivo response were TCR beta clonotypes restricted by HLA-C and specific for CMV.

The rearrangement uses TRBV28 and TRBJ2-3, with TRBD2 matching 9 bases. The sequencing sample was made of PBMCs, sequenced either directly or after in vitro stimulation (not recorded which). The TCR originated in a human donor in good health (CMV status not recorded). Some clones in this sample may be carry-over from other donors' samples. This chain's CDR3 is CASRTPGGRETDTQYF. The CDR3 DNA sequence: TGTGCCAGCAGGACACCTGGCGGGAGGGAGACAGATACGCAGTATTTT.